This note documents a single T cell receptor (beta chain) sequence. No antigen is known for it. No base qualities exist here, and no much larger clone lies one base off it. This record belongs to a study of T cell changes during pregnancy in multiple sclerosis (dated by TCRdb to between 2017 and 2020). Some background on the complete study: The study looked at changes in the T cell repertoire across pregnancy in women with multiple sclerosis.

The V end loses 0 bases and the J end loses 3 bases, and a stretch of 11 bases separates them. The CDR3 numbers 15 residues from cysteine through phenylalanine. The sequence is cut down to CDR3 DNA, 45 bases in frame from base 1. CDR1 is given as KGHSH and CDR2 as LQKENI, both from the germline V gene. The method was the immunoSEQ multiplex PCR assay. Imported from immuneACCESS, the table was reduced by TCRdb to in-frame sequences with V and J called. These copies leave out some clones; in studies compared against another copy, an unresolved V gene accounts for under half, and the cause of the remainder is not known. This sample comprises 65,000 to 95,000 clones, approximately 94% of them detected only once. The ten largest make up just over 2.5% of the sample.

Recombination connected TRBV18 to TRBJ1-1; the best D guess is TRBD1, with 6 bases matching. The sequence was obtained from a female donor in good health, enrolled as a control in a pregnancy study. Sequencing was performed on peripheral blood, taken after pregnancy. At the DNA level, the sequence is TGTGCCAGCTCACCACCCGGACAGACCGACACTGAAGCTTTCTTT. This encodes CASSPPGQTDTEAFF.